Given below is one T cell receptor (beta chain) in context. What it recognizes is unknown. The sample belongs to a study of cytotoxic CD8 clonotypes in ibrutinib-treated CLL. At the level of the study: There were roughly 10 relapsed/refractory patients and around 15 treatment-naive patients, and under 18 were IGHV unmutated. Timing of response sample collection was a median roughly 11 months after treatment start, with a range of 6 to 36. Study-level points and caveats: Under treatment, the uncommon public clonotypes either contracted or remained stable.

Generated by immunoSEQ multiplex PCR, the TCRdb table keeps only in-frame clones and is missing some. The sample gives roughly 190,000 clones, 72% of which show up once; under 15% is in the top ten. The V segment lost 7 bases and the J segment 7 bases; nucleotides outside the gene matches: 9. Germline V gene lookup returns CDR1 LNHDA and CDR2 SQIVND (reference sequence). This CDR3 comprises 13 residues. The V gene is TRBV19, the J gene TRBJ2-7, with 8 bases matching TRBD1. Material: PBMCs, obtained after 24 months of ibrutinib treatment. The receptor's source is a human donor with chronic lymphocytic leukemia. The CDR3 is CASNHGQGVEQYF. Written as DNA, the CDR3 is TGTGCCAGTAACCATGGACAGGGAGTGGAGCAGTACTTC. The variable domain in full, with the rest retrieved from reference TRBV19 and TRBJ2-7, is DGGITQSPKYLFRKEGQNVTLSCEQNLNHDAMYWYRQDPGQGLRLIYYSQIVNDFQKGDIAEGYSVSREKKESFPLTVTSAQKNPTAFYLCASNHGQGVEQYFGPGTRLTVT.